This TCR beta chain was recorded in a study of blood T cell repertoires in COVID-19. The table came from immunoSEQ multiplex PCR; TCRdb's copy has only in-frame clones and leaves some out. The data hold more than 200,000 clones, with 80% to 90% observed a single time. The V gene's germline CDR1 is LNHDA and CDR2 SQIVND (reference sequence). Trimming left V 6 bases short and J 8 bases short, with 13 bases between. This CDR3 is 12 amino acids long. Sequenced: peripheral blood. This sequence was found in a woman of 80 years or more with COVID-19, enrolled during active disease. The chain is built from TRBV19 and TRBJ1-2; D remains ambiguous. The chain's CDR3 is CASRPEGGGYTF. The CDR3, as DNA: TGTGCCAGTAGGCCGGAGGGCGGCGGCTACACCTTC.